One T cell receptor beta chain is described in this entry. This specimen belongs to a study of blood T cell repertoires in COVID-19. TCRdb keeps only in-frame clones here, not all; method: immunoSEQ multiplex PCR. Of 150,000 to 200,000 clones listed, 75% to 90% are singletons. The V gene lost 3 bases and the J gene lost 8 bases, with 9 bases spanning the gap. From germline, CDR1 is LNHNV and CDR2 YYDKDF (reference sequence). The CDR3 totals 12 residues. The sequenced material came from PBMCs or T cells enriched from blood (not recorded which). The receptor comes from a woman in her 40s with acute COVID-19. The genes are TRBV15 and TRBJ2-3; D is undetermined. CDR3 nucleotides: TGTGCCACCAGCAGTGGGCTCCTTACGCAGTATTTT. Translation: CATSSGLLTQYF. Full variable domain (missing parts from reference TRBV15 and TRBJ2-3): DAMVIQNPRYQVTQFGKPVTLSCSQTLNHNVMYWYQQKSSQAPKLLFHYYDKDFNNEADTPDNFQSRRPNTSFCFLDIRSPGLGDTAMYLCATSSGLLTQYFGPGTRLTVL.